The 14 T cell receptor beta chains below come from one sample, sequenced in a study of beta chain features in type 1 diabetes. TCRB transcripts that were expressed got sequenced, as all of the isolated RNA had been reverse transcribed. Repertoires were generated with immunoSEQ multiplex PCR, while TCRdb's copy carries only in-frame clones and drops some. In the table there are roughly 230,000 clones, 9.6% of which are singletons. Input material: naive CD4+ T cells from blood. These receptors came from a woman aged 18 to 35 in good health.

This clone was picked up a small number of times. The rearrangement joins TRBV4-1 to TRBJ2-2; 9 bases map to TRBD2. The CDR3 is made up of 17 amino acids. Germline CDR1 reads MGHRA; CDR2 reads YSYEKL. The ends lost 3 bases at V and 1 base at J; junction bases unmatched: 6. The CDR3 region is CASSQELLAGNTGELFF. CDR3 coding DNA: TGCGCCAGCAGCCAGGAATTACTAGCGGGGAACACCGGGGAGCTGTTTTTT.

This clone was seen a few times. The CDR3 DNA follows: TGTGCCAGCAGAACCGGGACAGGGGCTTCGGGAGAGCAGTTCTTC. Translated, it gives CASRTGTGASGEQFF. This chain connects TRBV6-6 to TRBJ2-1; TRBD1 agrees at 10 bases. The CDR3 sequence is 15 residues long. V lost 6 bases and J lost 10; bases outside the gene matches: 12. Germline lookup yields CDR1 MNHNY and CDR2 SVGAGI (reference sequence).

This clone occurred a few times. The gene calls are TRBV5-4 and TRBJ1-4, with D uncertain. The CDR3 loop spans 14 amino acids. Germline CDR1 reads SGHNT; CDR2 reads YYREEE (reference sequence). Deletions cut 0 bases from V and 4 bases from J, with 7 bases between. The CDR3 is CASSLDIHNEKLFF. The DNA of the CDR3 is TGTGCCAGCAGCTTGGACATACATAATGAAAAACTGTTTTTT.

The chain is built from TRBV25-1 and TRBJ1-1; unclear D gene. Trimming shortened V by 1 base and J by 1 base, and 10 bases separated the two germline ends. Germline-derived CDR1 and CDR2 are MGHDK and SYGVNS. The CDR3 spans 15 residues. CDR3 loop: CASSEWGDSNTEAFF. The CDR3 DNA reads TGTGCCAGCAGTGAATGGGGAGATTCGAACACTGAAGCTTTCTTT.

To note about this clone: This may arise from a read error, as a much more abundant clone is one base away. V is TRBV27 and J is TRBJ2-1, with 10 bases aligning to TRBD2. The CDR3 length is 14 residues. Unmatched junction bases numbered 2, after V lost 6 bases and J lost 3 bases. CDR1 is MNHEY and CDR2 is SMNVEV in the germline V gene (reference sequence). The CDR3 here is CASRLAGVYNEQFF. In nucleotides, the CDR3 is TGTGCCAGCAGGCTAGCGGGAGTCTACAATGAGCAGTTCTTC.

In this sample, this clone turned up a few times. V is TRBV9 and J is TRBJ2-3; TRBD2 aligns across 9 bases. CDR1 and CDR2 (germline): SGDLS, YYNGEE. V trimming: 2 bases; J trimming: 1 base; junction bases outside the gene matches: 14. The CDR3 sequence is 19 residues long. The CDR3 spells CASSVISSGSRRGTDTQYF. Written as DNA, the CDR3 is TGTGCCAGCAGCGTGATCAGTAGCGGGAGTCGTAGGGGCACAGATACGCAGTATTTT.

CDR3 protein: CASSQGLGQGYTEAFF. The DNA of the CDR3 is TGCGCCAGCAGCCAAGGACTCGGACAGGGTTATACTGAAGCTTTCTTT. The chain has TRBV5-1 and TRBJ1-1, with 8 bases fitting TRBD1. The trim removed 4 bases at V and 5 bases at J, leaving 13 bases unmatched. Germline values: CDR1 SGHRS, CDR2 YFSETQ. CDR3 length: 16 residues. Using reference TRBV5-1 and TRBJ1-1 for the parts outside the CDR3, the full variable domain is KAGVTQTPRYLIKTRGQQVTLSCSPISGHRSVSWYQQTPGQGLQFLFEYFSETQRNKGNFPGRFSGRQFSNSRSEMNVSTLELGDSALYLCASSQGLGQGYTEAFFGQGTRLTVV.

The rearrangement joins TRBV6-4 to TRBJ2-3; TRBD1 might be the D (5 bases). The CDR3 runs 14 residues. The germline V gene has CDR1 MRHNA and CDR2 SNTAGT. Deletions cut 3 bases from V and 2 bases from J, with 9 bases between. The CDR3 nucleotides are TGTGCCAGCAGTGAAGGGGATCCCACAGATACGCAGTATTTT. This translates into CASSEGDPTDTQYF.

In its sample, this clone was seen a few times. The V gene is TRBV4-1, the J gene TRBJ1-1; the D gene is possibly TRBD1 (5 bases). The CDR3 loop spans 16 amino acids. Germline V CDR1 and CDR2: MGHRA, YSYEKL. Trimming cost V 1 base and J 3 bases, with 15 bases left between them. Here the CDR3 reads CASSQAGNVLYTEAFF. For the CDR3, the DNA is TGCGCCAGCAGCCAAGCAGGGAACGTTCTGTACACTGAAGCTTTCTTT.

The chain uses TRBV5-1 and TRBJ1-6; no clear D. Germline CDR1 is SGHRS and CDR2 is YFSETQ. The CDR3 contains 16 residues. V was clipped by 0 bases and J by 9 bases, with 16 bases between them. CDR3 sequence reads: CASSLASGKRSSPLHF. In nucleotides, the CDR3 is TGCGCCAGCAGCTTGGCCTCGGGGAAGAGGAGTTCACCCCTCCACTTT.

This clone appeared a few times. This rearrangement joins TRBV30 to TRBJ1-1; possible D gene TRBD1, 5 bases. Per germline, CDR1 GTSNPN and CDR2 SVGIG (reference sequence). The CDR3 spans 13 residues. Trimming shortened V by 2 bases and J by 1 base, and 8 bases separated the two germline ends. CDR3 nucleotides: TGTGCCTGGAGTTTTGGGGCGAACACTGAAGCTTTCTTT. The encoded protein is CAWSFGANTEAFF.

In this sample, this clone turned up a few times. The rearrangement joins TRBV7-2 to TRBJ2-3, with 11 bases fitting TRBD1. CDR1 is SGHTA and CDR2 is FQGNSA in the germline V gene. With V trimmed by 5 bases and J by 6 bases, 7 bases remained unmatched. The CDR3 loop spans 15 amino acids. CDR3 sequence (DNA): TGTGCCAGCAGCCTTGGACAGGGGGCGTGGGATACGCAGTATTTT. It codes for CASSLGQGAWDTQYF.

V gene TRBV6-5 combines with J gene TRBJ1-2; no definite D call. The V gene's germline CDR1 is MNHEY and CDR2 SVGAGI. The V end was cut by 4 bases, the J end by 2 bases, with 11 bases between. The CDR3 has 14 residues. CDR3 DNA: TGTGCCAGCAGTTCCCCTACAGTGAACTATGGCTACACCTTC. It translates to CASSSPTVNYGYTF.

The rearrangement links TRBV5-8 to TRBJ2-3, with TRBD1 as a possible D gene (5 bases). The CDR3 has 12 amino acids. Germline V lookup: CDR1 SGHTS, CDR2 YDEGEE. The V end was cut by 8 bases, the J end by 4 bases, with 11 bases between. CDR3 coding DNA: TGTGCCAGACCCAACAGGTCAGATACGCAGTATTTT. Protein product: CARPNRSDTQYF.